This entry features one T cell receptor beta chain sequence. Its specificity is unknown. This sample's time point: week 47, end of study. The content of each vaccine dose was 300 ug of mutant IDH1 20-mer peptide, and topical imiquimod accompanied it. This entry comes from a study of a mutant IDH1 vaccine in newly diagnosed glioma. Study background: Previous treatment comprised radiotherapy, temozolomide, or both, mostly both.

This CDR3 has 16 amino acids. Looked up from germline, CDR1 is KGHSH and CDR2 is LQKENI. The V gene lost 1 base and the J gene lost 4 bases, with 17 bases spanning the gap. Some clones are missing from TCRdb's copy, which holds only in-frame ones; the method was immunoSEQ multiplex PCR. The sample lists approximately 100,000 clones, under 90% occurring once. Study-level results: Top peripheral T cell clonotype shifts appeared unrelated to pseudoprogression.

V and J are TRBV18 and TRBJ2-7, with D tentatively TRBD2 (5 bases). Here the sequenced sample was PBMCs, taken from a glioma patient whose treatment included an IDH1 peptide vaccine. This receptor was obtained from a woman between 45 and 60 years old with glioma. CDR3 protein: CASSPRSTLSGYEQYF. DNA for the CDR3: TGTGCCAGCTCACCACGTTCTACTCTGTCGGGGTACGAGCAGTACTTC.